The 3 T cell receptor beta chains in this list originate from one sample, sequenced in a study of blood T cell repertoires in COVID-19. Using immunoSEQ multiplex PCR, the repertoire was profiled, and TCRdb retains in-frame clones only, with some absent. This sample has approximately 170,000 clones, with about 87% found just once. Sequencing was done on a sample of peripheral blood. These TCRs come from an elderly woman with COVID-19, enrolled during active disease.

V and J are TRBV9 and TRBJ1-1, with 8 bases identical to TRBD1. The CDR3 extends over 14 amino acids. With V trimmed by 3 bases and J by 3 bases, 4 bases remained unmatched. CDR1 is SGDLS, CDR2 YYNGEE, per germline. The CDR3 coding sequence is TGTGCCAGCAGCGAGTACAGGGGGGACACTGAAGCTTTCTTT. Protein sequence: CASSEYRGDTEAFF.

J is TRBJ1-1 and V is TRBV27; D may be TRBD1 (6 bases). The CDR3 totals 14 residues. CDR1 is MNHEY and CDR2 is SMNVEV in the germline V gene (reference sequence). V was shortened by 5 bases and J by 4 bases, with 14 bases between the two germline ends. CDR3 in DNA: TGTGCCAGCAGTCTCGCACAGGGACCCACTGAAGCTTTCTTT. Protein sequence: CASSLAQGPTEAFF.

This clone was picked up one time. This chain joins TRBV14 and TRBJ1-2; 7 nucleotides align to TRBD1. The CDR3 spans 14 residues. CDR1 is SGHDN and CDR2 is FVKESK in the germline V gene. Losses at the gene ends were 2 bases for V and 8 bases for J; bases not matched to a gene: 8. Here the CDR3 DNA reads TGTGCCAGCAGCCAACCGGGACAGAGGGACGGCTACACCTTC. This gives the protein CASSQPGQRDGYTF.